This entry lists 22 T cell receptor beta chains sequenced from one sample in a study of cytomegalovirus exposure and HLA in healthy donors. Primers: 60 Vbeta forward and 13 Jbeta reverse. Clones were sequenced by immunoSEQ multiplex PCR, and TCRdb holds only the in-frame ones, with some missing. The data hold around 180,000 clones, with around 81% observed a single time. The sequencing sample was made of PBMCs. Receptor source: a man between 18 and 35 years old in good health and CMV-seronegative.

The chain recombines TRBV30 with TRBJ2-3, with D tentatively TRBD2 (5 bases). Per the germline V gene, CDR1 is GTSNPN and CDR2 is SVGIG (reference sequence). V shed 6 bases and J shed 0 bases, with 10 bases lying between them. CDR3 length: 13 amino acids. The CDR3 DNA is TGTGCCTGTGAGCCGGGGAGCACAGATACGCAGTATTTT. Its translation: CACEPGSTDTQYF. The full variable domain, with the rest looked up from reference TRBV30 and TRBJ2-3, is SQTIHQWPATLVQPVGSPLSLECTVEGTSNPNLYWYRQAAGRGLQLLFYSVGIGQISSEVPQNLSASRPQDRQFILSSKKLLLSDSGFYLCACEPGSTDTQYFGPGTRLTVL.

V is TRBV5-4 and J is TRBJ2-3, with 8 bases fitting TRBD2. Germline V gene lookup returns CDR1 SGHNT and CDR2 YYREEE (reference sequence). The V segment lost 1 base and the J segment 5 bases; nucleotides outside the gene matches: 6. This CDR3 comprises 15 residues. The CDR3 loop reads CASSLKRGSGDTQYF. DNA for the CDR3: TGTGCCAGCAGCTTGAAGCGGGGGTCCGGAGATACGCAGTATTTT.

The rearrangement links TRBV7-9 to TRBJ2-1; 10 bases map to TRBD2. Trimming took 7 bases from V and 7 from J; bases not matched to a gene: 10. This CDR3 comprises 15 residues. Germline loops: CDR1 SEHNR, CDR2 FQNEAQ (reference sequence). The CDR3 loop reads CASTEGSGRSNEQFF. The CDR3 nucleotides are TGTGCCAGCACGGAAGGTAGCGGGAGGTCAAATGAGCAGTTCTTC.

The V and J genes are TRBV7-2 and TRBJ2-7, with D perhaps TRBD2 (5 bases). From germline, CDR1 is SGHTA and CDR2 FQGNSA. Trimming pared 5 bases from V and 0 bases from J, leaving 14 bases between. The CDR3 contains 15 residues. The CDR3 DNA is TGTGCCAGCAGCCTGGACCCCGGAGGCTCCTACGAGCAGTACTTC. It encodes CASSLDPGGSYEQYF.

The V gene is TRBV7-9, the J gene TRBJ2-7; 7 bases are a match to TRBD2. Per the germline V gene, CDR1 is SEHNR and CDR2 is FQNEAQ (reference sequence). The CDR3 is made up of 13 amino acids. J was trimmed by 5 bases and V by 5 bases; bases with no gene match: 6. CDR3 DNA sequence: TGTGCCAGCAGCCTGAGCGGGGCCCACGAGCAGTACTTC. As protein: CASSLSGAHEQYF.

The CDR3 DNA reads as TGTGCCAGCTTATACCGGGACTCTTCCCACGAGCAGTACTTC. Translating gives CASLYRDSSHEQYF. This chain joins TRBV6-5 and TRBJ2-7; D might be TRBD2 (6 bases). The germline gives CDR1 MNHEY, CDR2 SVGAGI. V dropped 8 bases and J dropped 5 bases, with 19 bases sitting between them. This CDR3 has 14 amino acids.

This clone was seen once. This rearrangement joins TRBV18 to TRBJ2-5, with 7 nucleotides matching TRBD1. Germline assignment: CDR1 KGHSH and CDR2 LQKENI. CDR3 size: 15 residues. The V segment lost 2 bases and the J segment 5 bases; nucleotides outside the gene matches: 8. CDR3 coding DNA: TGTGCCAGCTCACCATTACAGGGGTCGGGCGAGACCCAGTACTTC. Its protein is CASSPLQGSGETQYF.

This clone appeared once. The chain couples TRBV5-1 to TRBJ1-2; possibly TRBD1 for D (5 bases). There are 15 residues in the CDR3. CDR1 is SGHRS and CDR2 is YFSETQ in the germline V gene. Trimming removed 1 base from V and 6 bases from J, with 16 bases in between. CDR3 residues: CASSLSGELGHGYTF. As DNA, the CDR3 is TGCGCCAGCAGCTTGTCGGGGGAATTGGGTCATGGCTACACCTTC.

This rearrangement joins TRBV15 to TRBJ2-6; the D gene is possibly TRBD2 (5 bases). Germline assignment: CDR1 LNHNV and CDR2 YYDKDF (reference sequence). The CDR3 is 15 amino acids. V lost 1 base to trimming and J lost 2 bases, with 6 bases between them. This chain's CDR3 is CATSRARAGANVLTF. For the CDR3, the DNA is TGTGCCACCAGCAGAGCGAGGGCTGGGGCCAACGTCCTGACTTTC.

CDR3 bases: TGTGCCAGCAGTTATTCCCTGGAGGGCTCTAACAATGAGCAGTTCTTC. Encoded protein: CASSYSLEGSNNEQFF. The chain carries TRBV28 and TRBJ2-1, with a tentative D call TRBD2 (6 bases). Germline values: CDR1 MDHEN, CDR2 SYDVKM. The CDR3 has 16 residues. Trimming took 4 bases from V and 5 from J, leaving 18 bases between them. The full variable domain, rest sourced from reference TRBV28 and TRBJ2-1, is DVKVTQSSRYLVKRTGEKVFLECVQDMDHENMFWYRQDPGLGLRLIYFSYDVKMKEKGDIPEGYSVSREKKERFSLILESASTNQTSMYLCASSYSLEGSNNEQFFGPGTRLTVL.

V gene TRBV19 combines with J gene TRBJ1-2, with TRBD1 identical over 7 bases. Germline CDR1 and CDR2: LNHDA and SQIVND (reference sequence). CDR3 length: 13 residues. V was clipped by 8 bases and J by 7 bases; unmatched bases: 10. The CDR3: CASGHRGVIGYTF. DNA of the CDR3: TGTGCCAGTGGGCACAGGGGCGTAATTGGCTACACCTTC.

This clone was observed once. An end of the junction does not agree with germline; a read error may underlie this. J is TRBJ2-1 and V is TRBV9; TRBD2 matches at 7 bases. CDR1 is SGDLS, CDR2 YYNGEE, per germline. The CDR3 is 15 amino acids. CDR3: CASTSGGRAYNEQFF. The CDR3 DNA sequence: TGTGCCAGCACTTCTGGAGGGAGGGCCTATAATGAGCAGTTCTTC.

The V gene is TRBV28, the J gene TRBJ1-4; a weak D match, TRBD1 (6 bases). Germline CDR1 MDHEN, CDR2 SYDVKM. This CDR3 is built from 16 residues. V was pared by 1 base and J by 3 bases, with 12 bases between. Here the CDR3 DNA reads TGTGCCAGCAGTTTATACCAGGGGTCAGCTAATGAAAAACTGTTTTTT. Translating gives CASSLYQGSANEKLFF.

As for this clone: One end of the junction is discordant with germline, which a read error may explain. The chain combines TRBV6-6 with TRBJ1-1, with 7 bases that match TRBD1. CDR3 length: 14 amino acids. CDR1 and CDR2 (germline): MNHNY, SVGAGI (reference sequence). The CDR3 DNA follows: TGTGCCACTACCCACGGGGACAGAGGGGGGATTGACGGGTTT. This sequence encodes CATTHGDRGGIDGF.

The J gene is TRBJ2-7, the V gene TRBV4-3; D gene uncertain. CDR1 LGHNA and CDR2 YSLEER come from the germline V gene. The CDR3 consists of 15 residues. Trimming pared 3 bases from V and 4 bases from J, leaving 16 bases between. In DNA form, the CDR3 reads TGCGCCAGCAGCCACGCAATGACGGGTGCATACGAGCAGTACTTC. Translated: CASSHAMTGAYEQYF.

The chain has TRBV7-6 and TRBJ2-5, with TRBD2 matching over 8 bases. V was pared by 7 bases and J by 5 bases, with 18 bases of the junction left unmatched. Germline V gene data show CDR1 as SGHVS and CDR2 as FNYEAQ. This CDR3 is built from 17 residues. DNA for the CDR3: TGTGCCAGCACCCGGAGTAGCGGGGACCCTAAAGGGGAGACCCAGTACTTC. Protein sequence: CASTRSSGDPKGETQYF.

Only one count was recorded for this clone. The rearrangement links TRBV30 to TRBJ1-1; TRBD1 agrees at 7 bases. CDR1 and CDR2 from the germline V gene are GTSNPN and SVGIG (reference sequence). The CDR3 has 14 amino acids. The J segment lost 3 bases and the V segment lost 4 bases, leaving 8 bases of the junction unmatched. The CDR3 nucleotides read TGTGCCTGGAAAATCGGGACAGCACACACTGAAGCTTTCTTT. It yields the protein CAWKIGTAHTEAFF. Variable domain in full (rest from reference TRBV30 and TRBJ1-1): SQTIHQWPATLVQPVGSPLSLECTVEGTSNPNLYWYRQAAGRGLQLLFYSVGIGQISSEVPQNLSASRPQDRQFILSSKKLLLSDSGFYLCAWKIGTAHTEAFFGQGTRLTVV.

This clone was counted a few times. J is TRBJ2-7 and V is TRBV21-1; the table assigns TRBD1, which was not confirmed against the DNA. TRBV21-1 is designated a pseudogene. The CDR3 is made up of 20 amino acids. The CDR3 region has the DNA TGTGCCAGCAGCAAATTTCTCAGGGGCGACCACCTCGAGAGGCCCTACGAGCAGTACTTC. Translating it yields CASSKFLRGDHLERPYEQYF.

V gene TRBV19 combines with J gene TRBJ2-5; D call uncertain. The end of the DNA fits TRBJ2-7 better, so the J call may be wrong. Germline-derived CDR1 and CDR2 are LNHDA and SQIVND (reference sequence). This CDR3 region has 14 residues. In nucleotides, the CDR3 is TGTGCCAGTAGTATAGATCCAGGCTCCTACGAGCAGTACTTC. Protein sequence: CASSIDPGSYEQYF.

The chain has TRBV4-3 and TRBJ2-1; 11 nucleotides align to TRBD2. J lost 7 bases, V lost 0 bases, and 5 bases had no gene match. Germline CDR1 LGHNA, CDR2 YSLEER. This CDR3 comprises 16 residues. The CDR3 DNA reads TGCGCCAGCAGCCAAGATGGTCCTAGCGGGAGGAATGAGCAGTTCTTC. Its translation: CASSQDGPSGRNEQFF.

This rearrangement joins TRBV5-4 to TRBJ1-1; 9 positions match TRBD1. This CDR3 is 15 amino acids long. V dropped 4 bases and J dropped 5; count of bases not matched to a gene: 9. Germline V CDR1 and CDR2: SGHNT, YYREEE (reference sequence). In DNA, the CDR3 is TGTGCCAGCAGCCACCGGGACAGGGAGGGGACTGAAGCTTTCTTT. Translation gives CASSHRDREGTEAFF.

The chain couples TRBV11-1 to TRBJ2-1; 9 bases fit TRBD2. Germline CDR1 SGHAT, CDR2 FQDESV (reference sequence). The CDR3 is 17 residues long. Trimming removed 0 bases from V and 5 bases from J; junction bases left unmatched: 8. The CDR3 coding sequence is TGTGCCAGCAGCTTAGCGCGACTAGCGGCCTTTAACAATGAGCAGTTCTTC. Its translation: CASSLARLAAFNNEQFF.